The rows below give T cell receptor beta chains drawn from one sample of a study of T cell responses to AZD1222 COVID-19 vaccine. Assay: immunoSEQ multiplex PCR; the TCRdb copy retains only in-frame clones and omits some. The sample lists fewer than 85,000 clones; more than 75% were seen once. Sequencing was performed on peripheral blood, taken 28 days after the second dose of the MenACWY control vaccine. These receptors all come from an adult who received the MenACWY meningococcal vaccine as a control. CDR3s include the opening cysteine and the closing phenylalanine or tryptophan. Fields, in order: V gene, J gene, CDR3 protein.

TRBV5-1	TRBJ2-5	CASSLLYQETQYF
TRBV5-4	TRBJ1-6	CASSFVSGGFSPLHF
TRBV7-3	TRBJ1-6	CASSLQGDSPLHF
TRBV6-5	TRBJ1-1	CASSLSDLGGTEAFF
TRBV10-3	TRBJ1-3	CATEALGVGSGNTIYF
TRBV2	TRBJ1-5	CASSDLVGNQPQHF
TRBV19	TRBJ2-1	CASKSSGTAYNEQFF
TRBV29-1	TRBJ2-1	CSVGAARANEQFF
TRBV4-3	TRBJ2-1	CASSPGTANNEQFF
TRBV5-1	TRBJ2-3	CASSWTRHTDTQYF
TRBV18	TRBJ2-7	CASSVSAGSYEQYF
TRBV13	TRBJ2-1	CASSTGQYNEQFF
TRBV13	TRBJ2-5	CASSLQETQYF
TRBV2	TRBJ2-7	CASSFYEQYF
TRBV5-1	TRBJ2-1	CASSLGGPTNEQFF
TRBV24-1	TRBJ2-3	CATSDARDTQYF
TRBV3-1/TRBV3-2	TRBJ1-2	CASSQGAGGYTF
TRBV11-2	TRBJ2-4	CASSSRTGLGNIQYF
TRBV28	TRBJ1-2	CASTGADKLAEDYGYTF
TRBV9	TRBJ2-2	CASSVSPYQGGELFF
TRBV6-5	TRBJ2-7	CASSTRQGGYYEQYF
TRBV5-1	TRBJ2-1	CASSRTGGQPYNEQFF
TRBV10-1	TRBJ1-1	CASSESGRDTEAFF
TRBV6-6	TRBJ1-1	CASGESAVYTEAFF
TRBV6-5	TRBJ2-3	CASKGVGQGEDTQYF
TRBV28	TRBJ2-7	CASTGQGAHEQYF
TRBV5-1	TRBJ2-2	CASSPGQGRTGELFF
TRBV7-9	TRBJ1-4	CASSTRRTFGEKLFF
TRBV9	TRBJ2-5	CASSYQQSLKETQYF
TRBV7-2	TRBJ1-2	CASSSTSGTANYGYTF
TRBV6-5	TRBJ1-5	CASSNEGREQPQHF
TRBV7-9	TRBJ2-7	CASSPWATTYEQYF
TRBV21-1	TRBJ2-1	CASRQGRNNEQFF
TRBV24-1	TRBJ1-2	CATSAPGQGAWGYTF
TRBV7-9	TRBJ2-1	CASSNGGWLINEQFF
TRBV6-2/TRBV6-3	TRBJ1-5	CASSYSRRINQPQHF
TRBV7-2	TRBJ1-1	CASSLTENTEAFF
TRBV28	TRBJ2-7	CASSPRRGEQYF
TRBV2	TRBJ1-3	CASNPDREGNTIYF
TRBV25-1	TRBJ1-2	CASSPGGTAHLFNYGYTF
TRBV12-3/TRBV12-4	TRBJ1-2	CASREGAFGYTF
TRBV7-9	TRBJ2-3	CASSLAGYTDTQYF
TRBV18	TRBJ2-7	CASSPQGRSGEQYF
TRBV7-9	TRBJ2-3	CASSLEGRSTDTQYF
TRBV10-3	TRBJ1-2	CATHRDRRDGYTF
TRBV6-2/TRBV6-3	TRBJ1-1	CASSSQLNTEAFF